A selection of T cell receptor beta chains follows, all from one sample in a study of monozygotic twins with cystic fibrosis. Generated by immunoSEQ multiplex PCR, the TCRdb table keeps only in-frame clones and is missing some. The table includes roughly 20,000 clones, about 89% detected once. Specimen: blood. The receptors here all came from a girl aged 2-10 years with cystic fibrosis. Both conserved end residues are trimmed from each CDR3.

J: TRBJ2-3; V: TRBV2; CDR3: ASSVGGTDTQY
J: TRBJ2-3; V: TRBV13; CDR3: ASSTRLAGGEDTQY
J: TRBJ2-7; V: TRBV10-1; CDR3: ASSSARDNSYEQY
J: TRBJ1-4; V: TRBV5-6; CDR3: ASSFGGGNEKLF
J: TRBJ2-3; V: TRBV18; CDR3: ASSPPSGGGRGDTQY
J: TRBJ1-5; V: TRBV19; CDR3: ASSIRTGSYSNQPQH
J: TRBJ2-7; V: TRBV9; CDR3: ASSVGGTSDAEQY
J: TRBJ1-5; V: TRBV30; CDR3: AWSHGPGAQPQH
J: TRBJ1-3; V: TRBV30; CDR3: AWSLSSGNTIY
J: TRBJ1-2; V: TRBV11-2; CDR3: ASSPPGSSYGYT